The 30 T cell receptor beta chains in this list originate from one sample, sequenced in a study of blood T cell repertoires in COVID-19 (dated by TCRdb to the early 2020s). The library was generated by the immunoSEQ multiplex PCR assay. TCRdb stores this immuneACCESS table with in-frame sequences only. Part of the clones is absent; in the studies checked, under half of the shortfall reflects unresolved V genes, and no reason is known for the rest. Here the sample has some 120,000 clones; roughly nine tenths occur a single time. The ten top clones hold roughly 3.7% of the sample. Material: peripheral blood. All receptors derive from a middle-aged man with active COVID-19.

V is TRBV9 and J is TRBJ2-3, with 11 bases matching TRBD2. Germline loops: CDR1 SGDLS, CDR2 YYNGEE. This CDR3 region has 16 residues. V gave up 3 bases and J gave up 5 bases; unmatched junction bases: 8. The CDR3 nucleotides read TGTGCCAGCAGCGGTGGTGTAGCGGGAGGGGGAGATACGCAGTATTTT. Amino acid sequence: CASSGGVAGGGDTQYF.

This clone is a singleton in its sample. The V call is TRBV7-9, the J call TRBJ1-5; 7 bases align to TRBD1. CDR1 and CDR2 (germline): SEHNR, FQNEAQ (reference sequence). The CDR3 covers 14 residues. The ends lost 10 bases at V and 3 bases at J; junction bases unmatched: 9. Here the CDR3 DNA reads TGTGCCACCTCCGACAGGGCCCTCAATCAGCCCCAGCATTTT. This codes for CATSDRALNQPQHF.

The chain recombines TRBV20-1 with TRBJ1-2, with D hard to call. There are 11 residues in the CDR3. The germline gives CDR1 DFQATT, CDR2 SNEGSKA (reference sequence). V lost 0 bases to trimming and J lost 7 bases, with 6 bases between them. This CDR3 is CSAREVGGYTF. The CDR3 nucleotides are TGCAGTGCTAGAGAAGTCGGTGGCTACACCTTC.

The gene calls are TRBV5-1 and TRBJ2-7, with TRBD1 matching over 8 bases. Germline CDR1 and CDR2: SGHRS and YFSETQ. Trimming removed 6 bases from V and 6 bases from J; junction bases left unmatched: 11. The CDR3 has 14 amino acids. The CDR3 here is CASTDRTGSGEQYF. The CDR3 DNA reads TGCGCCAGCACCGATCGGACAGGGTCGGGCGAGCAGTACTTC. Full variable domain (missing parts from reference TRBV5-1 and TRBJ2-7): KAGVTQTPRYLIKTRGQQVTLSCSPISGHRSVSWYQQTPGQGLQFLFEYFSETQRNKGNFPGRFSGRQFSNSRSEMNVSTLELGDSALYLCASTDRTGSGEQYFGPGTRLTVT.

The chain recombines TRBV6-5 with TRBJ2-5; no firm D call. Germline-derived CDR1 and CDR2 are MNHEY and SVGAGI. This CDR3 has 14 residues. The V end lost 2 bases, the J end lost 5 bases, and 12 bases lay between the germline ends. CDR3 nucleotides: TGTGCCAGCAGTTACGGGCCCGGCTGGGAGACCCAGTACTTC. Protein product: CASSYGPGWETQYF.

The rearrangement joins TRBV7-8 to TRBJ2-2; no reliable D call. The CDR3 covers 12 residues. V gave up 5 bases and J gave up 6 bases, with 7 bases separating them. The V gene's germline CDR1 is SGHVS and CDR2 FQNEAQ. CDR3 DNA: TGTGCCAGCAGCGTCGTTGCCGGGGAGCTGTTTTTT. As protein: CASSVVAGELFF.

The chain has TRBV30 and TRBJ1-1, with D perhaps TRBD1 (5 bases). Trimming removed 3 bases from V and 0 bases from J, with 11 bases in between. This CDR3 has 14 residues. The germline CDR1 and CDR2 sequences are GTSNPN and SVGIG (reference sequence). The CDR3 region has the DNA TGTGCCTGGAGGGGGCAGGTACTGAACACTGAAGCTTTCTTT. This sequence encodes CAWRGQVLNTEAFF.

The rearrangement joins TRBV7-9 to TRBJ2-5; the D gene is possibly TRBD1 (5 bases). V was cut by 5 bases and J by 1 base, with 11 bases left in between. CDR3 length equals 14 residues. Germline V gives CDR1 SEHNR, CDR2 FQNEAQ (reference sequence). Written as DNA, the CDR3 is TGTGCCAGCAGCCATAAGGGGATCCAAGAGACCCAGTACTTC. It encodes CASSHKGIQETQYF.

J is TRBJ2-5 and V is TRBV19; D possibly corresponds to TRBD1 (6 bases). The V gene's germline CDR1 is LNHDA and CDR2 SQIVND (reference sequence). The V gene lost 4 bases and the J gene lost 5 bases, with 14 bases spanning the gap. The CDR3 extends over 14 amino acids. CDR3 region: CASSTRGYRETQYF. The CDR3, as DNA: TGTGCCAGTAGTACCAGGGGTTACCGGGAGACCCAGTACTTC.

The chain joins TRBV28 to TRBJ1-5, with D perhaps matching TRBD1 (6 bases). The length of the CDR3 is 15 residues. Germline loops: CDR1 MDHEN, CDR2 SYDVKM. The germline V and J ends were trimmed by 3 bases and 4 bases, with 13 bases remaining between them. Written as DNA, the CDR3 is TGTGCCAGCAGTTTGGCGGGGGCCGCAAATCAGCCCCAGCATTTT. Translated, it gives CASSLAGAANQPQHF.

The V gene is TRBV1, the J gene TRBJ2-1; the listed D gene, TRBD1, was not tested against the DNA. TRBV1 is termed a pseudogene. The CDR3 contains 19 residues. The CDR3 reads CTSSQGNLSTGSSYNEQFF. CDR3 DNA: TGCACCAGCAGCCAAGGGAACCTATCGACAGGGAGCTCCTACAATGAGCAGTTCTTC.

The chain has TRBV5-1 and TRBJ2-3; 8 bases are a match to TRBD1. The length of the CDR3 is 15 residues. Germline assignment: CDR1 SGHRS and CDR2 YFSETQ. The V gene end was trimmed by 0 bases and the J gene end by 0 bases; junction bases not matched to a gene: 0. CDR3 in DNA: TGCGCCAGCAGCTTGGGGGACAGGAGCACAGATACGCAGTATTTT. It translates to CASSLGDRSTDTQYF. The full variable domain, rest sourced from reference TRBV5-1 and TRBJ2-3, is KAGVTQTPRYLIKTRGQQVTLSCSPISGHRSVSWYQQTPGQGLQFLFEYFSETQRNKGNFPGRFSGRQFSNSRSEMNVSTLELGDSALYLCASSLGDRSTDTQYFGPGTRLTVL.

The CDR3 DNA reads as TGCAGCGTTGCCGGTTTCCAAGAGACCCAGTACTTC. Amino acids: CSVAGFQETQYF. V is TRBV29-1 and J is TRBJ2-5; D call uncertain. CDR1 and CDR2 (germline): SQVTM, ANQGSEA. The CDR3 covers 12 residues. V lost 4 bases to trimming and J lost 1 base, with 7 bases between them. The full variable domain, completed using reference TRBV29-1 and TRBJ2-5, is SAVISQKPSRDICQRGTSLTIQCQVDSQVTMMFWYRQQPGQSLTLIATANQGSEATYESGFVIDKFPISRPNLTFSTLTVSNMSPEDSSIYLCSVAGFQETQYFGPGTRLLVL.

The V call is TRBV5-1, the J call TRBJ2-1, with 14 bases matching TRBD2. The CDR3 extends over 15 amino acids. V dropped 3 bases and J dropped 5; count of bases not matched to a gene: 1. The germline gives CDR1 SGHRS, CDR2 YFSETQ. The CDR3: CASSWTSGGNNEQFF. DNA of the CDR3: TGCGCCAGCAGCTGGACTAGCGGGGGGAACAATGAGCAGTTCTTC.

The V gene is TRBV3-1 (or the pseudogene TRBV3-2), the J gene TRBJ2-3; 11 bases are a match to TRBD2. V was pared by 0 bases and J by 10 bases, with 9 bases of the junction left unmatched. Germline CDR1 and CDR2: LGHDT and YNNKEL (reference sequence). The CDR3 is made up of 16 amino acids. CDR3 amino acids: CASSQDATSGIEAQYF. The CDR3 DNA reads TGTGCCAGCAGCCAAGACGCGACTAGCGGGATCGAAGCGCAGTATTTT.

About this clone: Germline is not matched at one junction end, which may reflect a read error. The chain combines TRBV7-9 with TRBJ2-3, with 12 bases identical to TRBD2. The CDR3 covers 16 residues. Germline V lookup: CDR1 SEHNR, CDR2 FQNEAQ (reference sequence). The CDR3 DNA sequence: TGTGCCACCAGCCTAGCGGGAGGGCGGTCAGCAGATACGCAGTATTTT. Its protein product is CATSLAGGRSADTQYF.

The V gene is TRBV29-1, the J gene TRBJ2-6, with D hard to call. Trimming stripped 3 bases from V and 1 base from J, with 13 bases between. CDR3 size: 16 residues. From germline, CDR1 is SQVTM and CDR2 ANQGSEA. The CDR3 DNA sequence: TGCAGCGTTGACTCGACCGGGTCTTCTGGGGCCAACGTCCTGACTTTC. As protein: CSVDSTGSSGANVLTF.

The chain has TRBV7-2 and TRBJ2-1; 9 bases are a match to TRBD2. The CDR3 spans 16 residues. Germline CDR1 is SGHTA and CDR2 is FQGNSA. With 4 bases clipped from V and 3 bases from J, the junction kept 7 bases outside the gene matches. The CDR3 is CASSSGSSGGYNEQFF. As DNA, the CDR3 is TGTGCCAGCAGCTCCGGGAGTAGCGGGGGCTACAATGAGCAGTTCTTC.

The V gene is TRBV2, the J gene TRBJ1-1; no reliable D call. Germline-derived CDR1 and CDR2 are SNHLY and FYNNEI. Between the trimmed V and J ends, which lost 3 bases and 3 bases, there was a span of 11 bases. The CDR3 is 14 amino acids. CDR3 protein: CASSDTGLDTEAFF. The CDR3 nucleotides read TGTGCCAGCAGTGACACGGGTTTGGACACTGAAGCTTTCTTT. Together with reference TRBV2 and TRBJ1-1, the CDR3 gives the full variable domain: EPEVTQTPSHQVTQMGQEVILRCVPISNHLYFYWYRQILGQKVEFLVSFYNNEISEKSEIFDDQFSVERPDGSNFTLKIRSTKLEDSAMYFCASSDTGLDTEAFFGQGTRLTVV.

The chain employs TRBV2 and TRBJ1-2; perhaps TRBD1 as D (5 bases). This CDR3 region has 13 residues. Germline values: CDR1 SNHLY, CDR2 FYNNEI. Trimming pared 6 bases from V and 3 bases from J, leaving 11 bases between. This CDR3 reads CASRQGTDYGYTF. In nucleotides, the CDR3 is TGTGCCAGCAGGCAGGGTACCGACTATGGCTACACCTTC.

CDR3 residues: CASSWTGINSPLHF. The CDR3 DNA reads TGCGCCAGCAGCTGGACAGGGATTAATTCACCCCTCCACTTT. V usage is TRBV5-1 and J usage is TRBJ1-6; 8 bases are shared with TRBD1. V was pared by 3 bases and J by 6 bases, with 2 bases of the junction left unmatched. The CDR3 runs 14 residues. Germline V gives CDR1 SGHRS, CDR2 YFSETQ.

The rearrangement uses TRBV6-1 and TRBJ2-1; D ambiguous. Trimming removed 2 bases from V and 1 base from J, with 9 bases in between. CDR3 size: 15 residues. Germline V gives CDR1 MNHNS, CDR2 SASEGT. Here the CDR3 reads CASSEMTGSYNEQFF. The CDR3 nucleotides are TGTGCCAGCAGTGAAATGACGGGTTCCTACAATGAGCAGTTCTTC.

This clone has just one count. V and J are TRBV3-1 (or the pseudogene TRBV3-2) and TRBJ2-3; TRBD2 agrees at 12 bases. Germline V gene lookup returns CDR1 LGHDT and CDR2 YNNKEL (reference sequence). The CDR3 covers 17 residues. V gave up 0 bases and J gave up 5 bases; unmatched junction bases: 6. In nucleotides, the CDR3 is TGTGCCAGCAGCCAAGACCTGCGACTAGCGGGAGTAGATACGCAGTATTTT. It encodes CASSQDLRLAGVDTQYF.

V and J are TRBV11-2 and TRBJ2-1; D is possibly TRBD2 (6 bases). CDR1 and CDR2 from the germline V gene are SGHAT and FQNNGV. The CDR3 spans 18 residues. With 5 bases removed from V and 3 bases from J, the gap between germline ends came to 23 bases. The CDR3 DNA follows: TGTGCCAGCAGCCTCTGGGCGACCGGTGGCGGGAACTACAATGAGCAGTTCTTC. Its protein is CASSLWATGGGNYNEQFF.

This clone was detected only once. The V gene is TRBV11-2, the J gene TRBJ2-7, with D unclear. Deletions cut 1 base from V and 3 bases from J, with 13 bases between. The CDR3 sequence is 15 residues long. In germline, CDR1 is SGHAT, CDR2 FQNNGV. The CDR3 coding sequence is TGTGCCAGCAGCTTAGCTGCTAGGTCCGACTACGAGCAGTACGTC. Translation: CASSLAARSDYEQYV.

The rearrangement joins TRBV5-4 to TRBJ2-7; 7 bases align to TRBD2. This CDR3 comprises 18 residues. Germline CDR1 reads SGHNT; CDR2 reads YYREEE (reference sequence). With 1 base clipped from V and 3 bases from J, the junction kept 16 bases outside the gene matches. The DNA of the CDR3 is TGTGCCAGCAGCTTGCTGATGACTGCTAGCGGCGCTATCTACGAGCAGTACTTC. Translation: CASSLLMTASGAIYEQYF.

The rearrangement uses TRBV2 and TRBJ2-5, with 11 bases fitting TRBD1. Germline CDR1 is SNHLY and CDR2 is FYNNEI. V was clipped by 6 bases and J by 4 bases; unmatched bases: 4. The CDR3 consists of 14 residues. CDR3 DNA: TGTGCCAGCAGGGGGGACAGGGGGTCAGAGACCCAGTACTTC. This codes for CASRGDRGSETQYF.

The chain joins TRBV3-1 (or the pseudogene TRBV3-2) to TRBJ2-5; 12 nucleotides line up with TRBD1. The CDR3 contains 15 residues. V trimming: 3 bases; J trimming: 6 bases; junction bases outside the gene matches: 5. CDR1 LGHDT and CDR2 YNNKEL come from the germline V gene (reference sequence). Here the CDR3 DNA reads TGTGCCAGCAGCCACGGGACAGGGGGCAAGAAGACCCAGTACTTC. The encoded protein is CASSHGTGGKKTQYF.

Only a few counts were recorded for this clone. The gene calls are TRBV27 and TRBJ2-7; D may be TRBD2 (7 bases). The CDR3 length is 15 residues. Germline V lookup: CDR1 MNHEY, CDR2 SMNVEV (reference sequence). V lost 6 bases and J 1 base, leaving 16 bases between the germline ends. The CDR3 loop is CASSLNRDYSYEQYF. The CDR3 DNA reads TGTGCCAGCAGCCTGAACAGGGACTATTCCTACGAGCAGTACTTC.

The chain has TRBV18 and TRBJ2-1; TRBD2 matches 10 bases. This CDR3 has 16 amino acids. J was trimmed by 9 bases and V by 3 bases; bases with no gene match: 11. In germline, CDR1 is KGHSH, CDR2 LQKENI. The CDR3 reads CASSPIAGGYSGEQFF. Written as DNA, the CDR3 is TGTGCCAGCTCACCCATAGCGGGGGGATATTCCGGTGAGCAGTTCTTC.